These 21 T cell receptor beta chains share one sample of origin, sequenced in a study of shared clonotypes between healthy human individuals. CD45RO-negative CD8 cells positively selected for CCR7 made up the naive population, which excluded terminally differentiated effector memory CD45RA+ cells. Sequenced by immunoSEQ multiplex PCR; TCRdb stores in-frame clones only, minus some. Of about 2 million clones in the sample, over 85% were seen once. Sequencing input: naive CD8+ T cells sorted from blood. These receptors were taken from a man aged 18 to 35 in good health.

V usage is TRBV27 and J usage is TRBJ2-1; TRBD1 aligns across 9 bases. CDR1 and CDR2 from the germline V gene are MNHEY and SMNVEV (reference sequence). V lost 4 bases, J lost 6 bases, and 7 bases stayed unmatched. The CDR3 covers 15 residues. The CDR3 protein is CASSSWDRDRNEQFF. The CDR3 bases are TGTGCCAGCAGTTCCTGGGACAGGGATCGCAATGAGCAGTTCTTC.

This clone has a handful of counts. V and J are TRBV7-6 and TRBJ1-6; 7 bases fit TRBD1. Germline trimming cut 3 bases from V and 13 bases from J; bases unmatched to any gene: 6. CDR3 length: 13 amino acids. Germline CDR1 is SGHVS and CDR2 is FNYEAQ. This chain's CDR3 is CASSFGPGGPLHF. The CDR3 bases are TGTGCCAGCAGCTTCGGTCCAGGGGGTCCCCTCCACTTT. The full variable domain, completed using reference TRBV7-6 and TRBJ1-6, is GAGVSQSPRYKVTKRGQDVALRCDPISGHVSLYWYRQALGQGPEFLTYFNYEAQQDKSGLPNDRFSAERPEGSISTLTIQRTEQRDSAMYRCASSFGPGGPLHFGNGTRLTVT.

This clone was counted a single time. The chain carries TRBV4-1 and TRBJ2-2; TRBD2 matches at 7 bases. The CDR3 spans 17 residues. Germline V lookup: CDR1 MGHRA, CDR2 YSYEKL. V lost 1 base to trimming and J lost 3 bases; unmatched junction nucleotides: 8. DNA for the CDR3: TGCGCCAGCAGCCAAGCGTCGCTAGCGGCTCACACCGGGGAGCTGTTTTTT. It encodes CASSQASLAAHTGELFF.

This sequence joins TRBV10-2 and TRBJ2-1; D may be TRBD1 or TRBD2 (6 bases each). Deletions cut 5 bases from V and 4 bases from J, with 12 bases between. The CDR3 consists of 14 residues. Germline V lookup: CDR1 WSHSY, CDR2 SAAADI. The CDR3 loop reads CASSWGADYNEQFF. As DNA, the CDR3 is TGCGCCAGCAGTTGGGGGGCCGATTACAATGAGCAGTTCTTC.

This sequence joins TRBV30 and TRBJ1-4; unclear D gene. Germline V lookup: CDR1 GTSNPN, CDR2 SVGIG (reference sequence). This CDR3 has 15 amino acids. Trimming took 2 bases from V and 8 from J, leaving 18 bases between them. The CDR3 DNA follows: TGTGCCTGGAGTTTGATAGGGCTGAGTGGAGAAAAACTGTTTTTT. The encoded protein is CAWSLIGLSGEKLFF.

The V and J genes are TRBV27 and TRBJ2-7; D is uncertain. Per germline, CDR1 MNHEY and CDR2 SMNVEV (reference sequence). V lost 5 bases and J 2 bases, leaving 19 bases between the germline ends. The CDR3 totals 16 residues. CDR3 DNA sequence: TGTGCCAGCAGTCCCGGTTATGTAAGTGTCCCCTACGAGCAGTACTTC. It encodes CASSPGYVSVPYEQYF.

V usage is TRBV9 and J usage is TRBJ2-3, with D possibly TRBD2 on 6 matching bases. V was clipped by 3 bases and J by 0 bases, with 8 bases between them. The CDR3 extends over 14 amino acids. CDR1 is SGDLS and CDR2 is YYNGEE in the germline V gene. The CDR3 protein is CASSDSGSTDTQYF. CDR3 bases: TGTGCCAGCAGCGATAGCGGAAGCACAGATACGCAGTATTTT.

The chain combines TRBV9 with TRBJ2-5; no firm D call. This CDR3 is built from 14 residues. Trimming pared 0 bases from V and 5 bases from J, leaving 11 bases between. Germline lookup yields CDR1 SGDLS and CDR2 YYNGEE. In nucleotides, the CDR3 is TGTGCCAGCAGCGTAGGGAGTAGAATCGAGACCCAGTACTTC. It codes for CASSVGSRIETQYF.

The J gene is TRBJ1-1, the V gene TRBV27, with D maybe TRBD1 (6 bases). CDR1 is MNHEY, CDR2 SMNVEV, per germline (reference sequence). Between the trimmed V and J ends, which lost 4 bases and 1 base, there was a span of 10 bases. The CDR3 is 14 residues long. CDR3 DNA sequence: TGTGCCAGCAGTTCCCCGGGGGCGAACACTGAAGCTTTCTTT. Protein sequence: CASSSPGANTEAFF.

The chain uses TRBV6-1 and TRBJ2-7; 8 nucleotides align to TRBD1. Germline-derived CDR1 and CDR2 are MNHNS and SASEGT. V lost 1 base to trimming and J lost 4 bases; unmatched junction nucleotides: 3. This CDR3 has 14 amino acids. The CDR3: CASSEDRGRYEQYF. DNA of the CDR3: TGTGCCAGCAGTGAAGACAGGGGGAGATACGAGCAGTACTTC.

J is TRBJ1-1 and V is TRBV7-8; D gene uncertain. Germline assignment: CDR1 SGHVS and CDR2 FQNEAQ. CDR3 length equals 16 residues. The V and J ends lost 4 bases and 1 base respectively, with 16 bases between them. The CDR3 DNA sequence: TGTGCCAGCAGCTCCCTGAAATGGCAGACGAACACTGAAGCTTTCTTT. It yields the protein CASSSLKWQTNTEAFF.

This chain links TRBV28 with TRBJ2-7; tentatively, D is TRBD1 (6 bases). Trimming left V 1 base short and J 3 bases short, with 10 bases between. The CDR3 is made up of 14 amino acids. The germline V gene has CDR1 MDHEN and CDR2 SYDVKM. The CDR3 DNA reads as TGTGCCAGCAGTTTATATACAGGGAGCTACGAGCAGTACTTC. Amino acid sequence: CASSLYTGSYEQYF.

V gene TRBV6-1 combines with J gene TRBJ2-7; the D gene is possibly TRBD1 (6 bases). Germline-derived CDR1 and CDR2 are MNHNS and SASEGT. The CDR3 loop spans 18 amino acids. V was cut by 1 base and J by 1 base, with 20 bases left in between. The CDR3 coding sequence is TGTGCCAGCAGTGAAGGGTTAGGGGGACGGGACATTTCCTACGAGCAGTACTTC. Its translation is CASSEGLGGRDISYEQYF.

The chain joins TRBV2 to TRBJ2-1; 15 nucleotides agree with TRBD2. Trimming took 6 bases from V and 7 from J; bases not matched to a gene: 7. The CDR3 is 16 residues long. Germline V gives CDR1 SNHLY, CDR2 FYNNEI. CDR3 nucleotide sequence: TGTGCCAGCAGAGGACTAGCGGGAGGGTTATTTAATGAGCAGTTCTTC. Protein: CASRGLAGGLFNEQFF.

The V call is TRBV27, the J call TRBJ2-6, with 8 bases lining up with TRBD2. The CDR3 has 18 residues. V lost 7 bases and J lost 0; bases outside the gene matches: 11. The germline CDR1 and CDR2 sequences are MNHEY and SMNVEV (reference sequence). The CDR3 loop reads CASKPGGASYSGANVLTF. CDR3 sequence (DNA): TGTGCCAGCAAACCGGGGGGGGCCTCTTACTCTGGGGCCAACGTCCTGACTTTC.

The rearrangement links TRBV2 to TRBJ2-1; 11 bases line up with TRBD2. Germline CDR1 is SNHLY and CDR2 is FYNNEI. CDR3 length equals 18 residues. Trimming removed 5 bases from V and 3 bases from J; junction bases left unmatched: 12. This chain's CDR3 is CASSPTSGGPSRYNEQFF. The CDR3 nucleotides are TGTGCCAGCAGTCCTACTAGCGGGGGTCCTTCACGCTACAATGAGCAGTTCTTC.

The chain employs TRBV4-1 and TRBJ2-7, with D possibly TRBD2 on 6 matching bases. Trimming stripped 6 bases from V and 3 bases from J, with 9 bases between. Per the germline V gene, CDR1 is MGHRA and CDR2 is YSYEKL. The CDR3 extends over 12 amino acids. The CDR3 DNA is TGCGCCAGCAGTCTCGGGGGCTACGAGCAGTACTTC. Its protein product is CASSLGGYEQYF.

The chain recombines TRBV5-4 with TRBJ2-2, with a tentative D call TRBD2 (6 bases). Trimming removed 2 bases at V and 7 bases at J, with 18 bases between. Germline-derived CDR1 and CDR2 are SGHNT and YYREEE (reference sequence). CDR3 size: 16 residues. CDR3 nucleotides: TGTGCCAGCAGCTTTGGGGCGGGGTCGATGGGCGGGGAGCTGTTTTTT. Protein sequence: CASSFGAGSMGGELFF. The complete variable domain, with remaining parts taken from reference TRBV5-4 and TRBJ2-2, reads ETGVTQSPTHLIKTRGQQVTLRCSSQSGHNTVSWYQQALGQGPQFIFQYYREEENGRGNFPPRFSGLQFPNYSSELNVNALELDDSALYLCASSFGAGSMGGELFFGEGSRLTVL.

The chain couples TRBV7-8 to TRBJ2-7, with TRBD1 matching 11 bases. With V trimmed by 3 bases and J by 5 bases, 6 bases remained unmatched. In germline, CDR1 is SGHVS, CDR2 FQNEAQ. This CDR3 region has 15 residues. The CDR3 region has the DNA TGTGCCAGCAGCTTCGGACAGGGGGCCATCCACGAGCAGTACTTC. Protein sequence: CASSFGQGAIHEQYF.

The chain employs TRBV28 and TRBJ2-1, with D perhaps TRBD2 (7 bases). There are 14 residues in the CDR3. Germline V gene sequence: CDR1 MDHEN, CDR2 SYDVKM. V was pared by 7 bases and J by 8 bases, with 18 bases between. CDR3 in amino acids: CASTLRGADDEQFF. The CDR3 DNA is TGTGCCAGCACCCTTCGGGGGGCCGACGATGAGCAGTTCTTC.

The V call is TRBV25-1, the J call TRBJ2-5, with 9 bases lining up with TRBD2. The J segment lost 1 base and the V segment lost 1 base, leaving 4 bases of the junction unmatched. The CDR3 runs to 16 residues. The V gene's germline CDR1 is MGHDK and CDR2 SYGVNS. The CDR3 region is CASSESAGGLQETQYF. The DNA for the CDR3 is TGTGCCAGCAGTGAATCAGCGGGGGGCCTCCAAGAGACCCAGTACTTC.